The rows below give T cell receptor beta chains drawn from one sample of a study of blood T cell repertoires in COVID-19. Using immunoSEQ multiplex PCR, the repertoire was profiled, and TCRdb retains in-frame clones only, with some absent. Of 400,000 or so clones listed, 70% to 90% were seen once; the top ten hold about 1.6%. Sequenced input: peripheral blood. The receptors come from a woman aged 40 to 55 with COVID-19, enrolled during active disease. CDR3s include the opening cysteine and the closing phenylalanine or tryptophan. A D gene is named only where the DNA matches it firmly. Clone size is given for some rows only: seen once, a few or many times, or a class if the clone is expanded.

once	TRBV7-9	TRBJ1-1	.	TGTGCCAGCAGCTTAGCGCAGGGGTTGAACACTGAAGCTTTCTTT	CASSLAQGLNTEAFF
few	TRBV29-1	TRBJ2-1	TRBD2	TGCAGCGTTGTGCCGGGACTATTGCGCAATGAGCAGTTCTTC	CSVVPGLLRNEQFF
.	TRBV24-1	TRBJ1-2	TRBD1	TGTGCCACCAGTGAACGGGACAGCTGCTATGGCTACACCTTC	CATSERDSCYGYTF
.	TRBV18	TRBJ1-2	.	TGTGCCAGCTCACCCCCCGGAGACTATGGCTACACCTTC	CASSPPGDYGYTF
.	TRBV7-2	TRBJ1-2	TRBD1	TGTGCCAGCAGCCCAGGACAGGCCTATGGCTACACCTTC	CASSPGQAYGYTF
.	TRBV12-3/TRBV12-4	TRBJ1-2	TRBD1	TGTGCCAGCCAGGACAGGAGGGGTTATGGCTACACCTTC	CASQDRRGYGYTF
.	TRBV11-3	TRBJ2-5	TRBD2	TGTGCCAGCAGCAATAGCGGGGGGAGACAAGAGACCCAGTACTTC	CASSNSGGRQETQYF
few	TRBV5-1	TRBJ1-2	.	TGCGCCAGCAGCTTGGACGGAGCTAACTATGGCTACACCTTC	CASSLDGANYGYTF
.	TRBV11-2	TRBJ2-3	.	TGTGCCAGCAGCTTAATCCCGACTACAGATACGCAGTATTTT	CASSLIPTTDTQYF
few	TRBV9	TRBJ1-2	TRBD1	TGTGCCAGCAGCCTAGGGACAGGGGGAGGCTACACCTTC	CASSLGTGGGYTF
.	TRBV15	TRBJ2-5	.	TGTGCCACCAGCACGCGGCCCAGGACAGAAGAGACCCAGTACTTC	CATSTRPRTEETQYF
once	TRBV19	TRBJ2-3	TRBD1	TGTGCCAGCCGAACCCACAGGGGGCTGGCTACAGATACGCAGTATTTT	CASRTHRGLATDTQYF
.	TRBV15	TRBJ1-1	.	TGTGCCACCAGCAGAGATACAGGTCGCACTGAAGCTTTCTTT	CATSRDTGRTEAFF
.	TRBV6-5	TRBJ1-1	TRBD1	TGTGCCAGCAGTCTCCAGGGGGCCGACACTGAAGCTTTCTTT	CASSLQGADTEAFF
.	TRBV12-5	TRBJ1-5	TRBD1	TGTGCTAGTGGTTTGCGACAGGGATACGGCAATCAGCCCCAGCATTTT	CASGLRQGYGNQPQHF
.	TRBV11-1	TRBJ2-5	TRBD2	TGTGCCAGCAGCGAAGGACTAGCGGGGGGGGTGCACTTC	CASSEGLAGGVHF
.	TRBV7-6	TRBJ2-3	.	TGTGCCAGCAGCTTAAAGGAGGATACGCAGTATTTT	CASSLKEDTQYF